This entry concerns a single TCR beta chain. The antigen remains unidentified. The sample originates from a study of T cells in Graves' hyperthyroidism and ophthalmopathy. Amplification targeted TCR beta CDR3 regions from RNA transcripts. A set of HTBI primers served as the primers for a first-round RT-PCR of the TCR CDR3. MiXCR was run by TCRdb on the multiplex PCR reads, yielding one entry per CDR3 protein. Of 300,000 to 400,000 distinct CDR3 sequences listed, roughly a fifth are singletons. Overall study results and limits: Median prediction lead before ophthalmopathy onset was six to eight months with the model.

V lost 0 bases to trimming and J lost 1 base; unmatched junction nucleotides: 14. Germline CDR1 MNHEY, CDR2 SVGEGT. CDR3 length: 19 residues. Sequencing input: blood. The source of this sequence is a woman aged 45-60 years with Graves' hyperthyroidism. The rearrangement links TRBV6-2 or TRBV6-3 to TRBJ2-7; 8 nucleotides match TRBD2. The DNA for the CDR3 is TGTGCCAGCAGTTACTCGCGCAGGCCGACTAGCGCCCCGTCCTACGAGCAGTACTTC. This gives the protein CASSYSRRPTSAPSYEQYF.